The 22 T cell receptor beta chains presented below share a single source sample, sequenced in a study of blood T cell repertoires in COVID-19. Sequenced by immunoSEQ multiplex PCR; TCRdb stores in-frame clones only, minus some. Of approximately 230,000 clones in the sample, roughly 84% were seen once. Sequencing used peripheral blood. Every receptor here comes from a woman between 35 and 50 years old who had recovered from COVID-19.

The gene calls are TRBV19 and TRBJ1-2; D is ambiguous. Trimming cost V 3 bases and J 4 bases, with 18 bases left between them. Per the germline V gene, CDR1 is LNHDA and CDR2 is SQIVND (reference sequence). The CDR3 contains 16 residues. The DNA for the CDR3 is TGTGCCAGTAGTATTGCGGTGGCAGCCGGCTTCTATGGCTACACCTTC. It specifies CASSIAVAAGFYGYTF.

To note about this clone: A junction end diverges from the germline sequence, so it may reflect a read error. DNA of the CDR3: TGTGCTAGCAGCTTGTCGGGACACCGAACCGGGGAGCTGTTTTTT. It yields the protein CASSLSGHRTGELFF. V is TRBV7-7 and J is TRBJ2-2, with D maybe TRBD1 (6 bases). CDR1 is SSHAT and CDR2 is FNYEAQ in the germline V gene (reference sequence). This CDR3 has 15 residues.

The V gene is TRBV27, the J gene TRBJ1-2, with 7 bases aligning to TRBD1. Trimming took 5 bases from V and 3 from J; bases not matched to a gene: 6. CDR1 is MNHEY and CDR2 is SMNVEV in the germline V gene (reference sequence). This CDR3 region has 14 residues. The DNA of the CDR3 is TGTGCCAGCAGTCCATGGGACAGATACTATGGCTACACCTTC. It is translated as CASSPWDRYYGYTF.

V gene TRBV28 combines with J gene TRBJ2-5; 8 bases are shared with TRBD2. There are 14 residues in the CDR3. Germline V CDR1 and CDR2: MDHEN, SYDVKM. Trimming took 3 bases from V and 4 from J; bases not matched to a gene: 4. In DNA form, the CDR3 reads TGTGCCAGCAGTTTGGGACTAGTCAGAGAGACCCAGTACTTC. This sequence encodes CASSLGLVRETQYF.

This rearrangement joins TRBV19 to TRBJ2-5, with 7 bases lining up with TRBD2. The V and J ends lost 4 bases and 9 bases, in that order; junction bases with no gene match: 14. Germline V lookup: CDR1 LNHDA, CDR2 SQIVND (reference sequence). The CDR3 is made up of 15 amino acids. The CDR3 reads CASSTTGRGERAQYF. DNA for the CDR3: TGTGCCAGTAGTACTACGGGACGGGGGGAAAGGGCCCAGTACTTC.

The chain is built from TRBV4-1 and TRBJ2-3, with D unclear. Per the germline V gene, CDR1 is MGHRA and CDR2 is YSYEKL. The V gene lost 2 bases and the J gene lost 5 bases, with 11 bases spanning the gap. The CDR3 is 14 residues long. For the CDR3, the DNA is TGCGCCAGCAGCCAAACTCTCCTTGGAGATACGCAGTATTTT. It specifies CASSQTLLGDTQYF.

V gene TRBV5-1 combines with J gene TRBJ2-2, with D maybe TRBD2 (6 bases). The CDR3 contains 15 residues. V lost 7 bases to trimming and J lost 0 bases, with 13 bases between them. CDR1 SGHRS and CDR2 YFSETQ come from the germline V gene. The CDR3 DNA sequence: TGCGCCAGCGGAGGAGGAGGGACGAACACCGGGGAGCTGTTTTTT. This codes for CASGGGGTNTGELFF.

The V gene is TRBV7-2, the J gene TRBJ2-7, with D perhaps TRBD2 (6 bases). The CDR3 loop spans 14 amino acids. The germline V gene has CDR1 SGHTA and CDR2 FQGNSA. V lost 0 bases and J 2 bases, leaving 8 bases between the germline ends. The CDR3 DNA is TGTGCCAGCAGCTTAGCCCGGAGGGCCTACGAGCAGTACTTC. As protein: CASSLARRAYEQYF. Using reference TRBV7-2 and TRBJ2-7 for the parts outside the CDR3, the full variable domain is GAGVSQSPSNKVTEKGKDVELRCDPISGHTALYWYRQSLGQGLEFLIYFQGNSAPDKSGLPSDRFSAERTGGSVSTLTIQRTQQEDSAVYLCASSLARRAYEQYFGPGTRLTVT.

The gene calls are TRBV28 and TRBJ2-7; 8 bases align to TRBD1. V lost 6 bases to trimming and J lost 2 bases; unmatched junction nucleotides: 6. There are 14 residues in the CDR3. The V gene's germline CDR1 is MDHEN and CDR2 SYDVKM. CDR3 amino acids: CASRYRGVTYEQYF. The CDR3, as DNA: TGTGCCAGCAGGTACAGGGGGGTTACCTACGAGCAGTACTTC. The full variable domain, completed using reference TRBV28 and TRBJ2-7, is DVKVTQSSRYLVKRTGEKVFLECVQDMDHENMFWYRQDPGLGLRLIYFSYDVKMKEKGDIPEGYSVSREKKERFSLILESASTNQTSMYLCASRYRGVTYEQYFGPGTRLTVT.

V is TRBV30 and J is TRBJ1-5, with a tentative D call TRBD1 (6 bases). The CDR3 loop spans 15 amino acids. In germline, CDR1 is GTSNPN, CDR2 SVGIG (reference sequence). V lost 0 bases and J 7 bases, leaving 16 bases between the germline ends. The CDR3 DNA reads as TGTGCCTGGAGTGTCAGGGCAGGAAGGGGGCAGCCCCAGCATTTT. Protein: CAWSVRAGRGQPQHF.

V gene TRBV9 combines with J gene TRBJ1-2, with 7 bases identical to TRBD1. The V gene's germline CDR1 is SGDLS and CDR2 YYNGEE. V lost 4 bases, J lost 8 bases, and 11 bases stayed unmatched. CDR3 size: 14 residues. CDR3 nucleotide sequence: TGTGCCAGCAGCCCCCAGCAGGGGGTAAGAGGCTACACCTTC. It is translated as CASSPQQGVRGYTF.

This chain uses TRBV11-1 with TRBJ2-4; a weak D match, TRBD1 (6 bases). The length of the CDR3 is 15 residues. V was trimmed by 4 bases and J by 4 bases, leaving 14 bases between them. Per germline, CDR1 SGHAT and CDR2 FQDESV (reference sequence). CDR3 DNA: TGTGCCAGCAGCTCATCCGGGACAAGGAAAAACATTCAGTACTTC. It specifies CASSSSGTRKNIQYF.

The chain uses TRBV24-1 and TRBJ1-5; 12 bases line up with TRBD1. V was pared by 4 bases and J by 4 bases, with 10 bases of the junction left unmatched. The germline V gene encodes CDR1 KGHDR and CDR2 SFDVKD. The CDR3 has 18 residues. In nucleotides, the CDR3 is TGTGCCACCAGTGAAACCGGGACAGGGGGCGGATGGAATCAGCCCCAGCATTTT. Residues: CATSETGTGGGWNQPQHF.

The chain has TRBV5-4 and TRBJ2-1; 12 bases match TRBD2. Germline-derived CDR1 and CDR2 are SGHNT and YYREEE (reference sequence). The CDR3 runs to 15 residues. V lost 4 bases to trimming and J lost 10 bases; unmatched junction nucleotides: 9. The CDR3 protein is CASSMRGLAGGEQFF. CDR3 sequence (DNA): TGTGCCAGCAGCATGCGCGGGCTAGCGGGGGGGGAGCAGTTCTTC.

The chain employs TRBV11-2 and TRBJ2-7, with TRBD2 identical over 8 bases. The length of the CDR3 is 14 residues. Germline CDR1 reads SGHAT; CDR2 reads FQNNGV. With V trimmed by 5 bases and J by 2 bases, 5 bases remained unmatched. The CDR3 sequence is CASSNSGKAYEQYF. CDR3 sequence (DNA): TGTGCCAGCAGCAATAGCGGGAAAGCCTACGAGCAGTACTTC.

This CDR3 reads CASSIIFGGNQPQHF. The CDR3 region has the DNA TGTGCCAGTAGTATAATCTTCGGGGGCAATCAGCCCCAGCATTTT. The chain joins TRBV19 to TRBJ1-5; D uncertain. CDR3 length: 15 amino acids. CDR1 LNHDA and CDR2 SQIVND come from the germline V gene (reference sequence). V lost 2 bases and J lost 2, with 10 bases in between.

V usage is TRBV5-1 and J usage is TRBJ2-5, with D maybe TRBD1 (6 bases). The CDR3 loop spans 16 amino acids. Germline V gene data show CDR1 as SGHRS and CDR2 as YFSETQ. Trimming removed 0 bases at V and 2 bases at J, with 14 bases between. CDR3 nucleotide sequence: TGCGCCAGCAGCTTGGCGCCAGGGGCCGTACAAGAGACCCAGTACTTC. Its protein is CASSLAPGAVQETQYF.

The gene calls are TRBV19 and TRBJ1-3, with D tentatively TRBD1 (6 bases). This CDR3 is 16 amino acids long. The germline V gene encodes CDR1 LNHDA and CDR2 SQIVND (reference sequence). Trimming removed 7 bases from V and 0 bases from J, with 16 bases in between. The CDR3 DNA reads TGTGCCAGTACTACCGGCGGGGGGCTCTCTGGAAACACCATATATTTT. Translated, it gives CASTTGGGLSGNTIYF. The full variable domain, its missing parts supplied by reference TRBV19 and TRBJ1-3, is DGGITQSPKYLFRKEGQNVTLSCEQNLNHDAMYWYRQDPGQGLRLIYYSQIVNDFQKGDIAEGYSVSREKKESFPLTVTSAQKNPTAFYLCASTTGGGLSGNTIYFGEGSWLTVV.

For the CDR3, the DNA is TGTGCCAGCAGCTTAAGCCCGCAAACTAGGGGGGAGACCCAGTACTTC. Encoded protein: CASSLSPQTRGETQYF. The V and J genes are TRBV7-2 and TRBJ2-5; weak D call: TRBD1 (6 bases). V was trimmed by 2 bases and J by 5 bases, leaving 18 bases between them. The CDR3 totals 16 residues. Germline V gene data show CDR1 as SGHTA and CDR2 as FQGNSA.

There are a few counts of this clone. The J gene is TRBJ1-1, the V gene TRBV9; no definite D call. V was cut by 0 bases and J by 3 bases, with 6 bases left in between. The CDR3 runs 13 residues. From germline, CDR1 is SGDLS and CDR2 YYNGEE. The CDR3 nucleotides are TGTGCCAGCAGCGTAGATGGGCACACTGAAGCTTTCTTT. Translated: CASSVDGHTEAFF.

This sequence joins TRBV24-1 and TRBJ2-1; 11 bases agree with TRBD2. Per the germline V gene, CDR1 is KGHDR and CDR2 is SFDVKD. The CDR3 covers 15 residues. The V segment lost 3 bases and the J segment 9 bases; nucleotides outside the gene matches: 6. CDR3 in DNA: TGTGCCACCAGTGATCCCGGGACTAGCGGTCCTGAGCAGTTCTTC. Translation: CATSDPGTSGPEQFF.

The V call is TRBV9, the J call TRBJ1-1; 8 positions match TRBD1. Germline lookup yields CDR1 SGDLS and CDR2 YYNGEE. This CDR3 spans 16 amino acids. J was trimmed by 1 base and V by 4 bases; bases with no gene match: 9. The CDR3: CASSPWTGYANTEAFF. The CDR3 nucleotides read TGTGCCAGCAGCCCCTGGACAGGGTATGCGAACACTGAAGCTTTCTTT.